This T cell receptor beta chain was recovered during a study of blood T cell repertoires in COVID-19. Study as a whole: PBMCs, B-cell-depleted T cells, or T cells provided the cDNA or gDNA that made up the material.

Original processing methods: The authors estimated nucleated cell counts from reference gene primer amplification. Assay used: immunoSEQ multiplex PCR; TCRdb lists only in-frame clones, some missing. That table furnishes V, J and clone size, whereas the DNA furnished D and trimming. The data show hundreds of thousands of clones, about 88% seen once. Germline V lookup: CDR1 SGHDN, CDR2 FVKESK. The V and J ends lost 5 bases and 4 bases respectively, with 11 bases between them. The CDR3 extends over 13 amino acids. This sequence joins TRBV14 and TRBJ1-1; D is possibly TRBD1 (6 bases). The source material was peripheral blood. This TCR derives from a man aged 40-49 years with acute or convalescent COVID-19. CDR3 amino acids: CASSARGSTEAFF. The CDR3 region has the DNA TGTGCCAGCAGCGCCAGGGGCAGCACTGAAGCTTTCTTT.